Below, 10 T cell receptor beta chains from the same sample are listed, as sequenced in a study of blood T cell repertoires in COVID-19. The repertoire was sequenced with immunoSEQ multiplex PCR; TCRdb's copy has only in-frame clones and lacks some. The sample lists over 300,000 clones; approximately 90% were seen once. What was sequenced was PBMCs or T cells enriched from blood (not recorded which). The receptors come from a woman aged 25-40 years who had recovered from COVID-19.

The V and J genes are TRBV27 and TRBJ1-2; D unclear. The ends were cut back, 6 bases at V and 0 bases at J, with 5 bases in the middle. The CDR3 consists of 12 residues. From germline, CDR1 is MNHEY and CDR2 SMNVEV (reference sequence). The CDR3 protein is CASREANYGYTF. The CDR3 bases are TGTGCCAGCAGGGAGGCTAACTATGGCTACACCTTC.

V usage is TRBV9 and J usage is TRBJ1-1, with 7 bases lining up with TRBD1. CDR1 is SGDLS, CDR2 YYNGEE, per germline. Trimming took 4 bases from V and 5 from J; bases not matched to a gene: 11. This CDR3 is built from 15 residues. Written as DNA, the CDR3 is TGTGCCAGCAGCCCTCCGCAGGGGGGTGAAACTGAAGCTTTCTTT. Translation: CASSPPQGGETEAFF.

The gene calls are TRBV5-1 and TRBJ1-3; D gene uncertain. V gave up 0 bases and J gave up 1 base, with 8 bases separating them. CDR3 length: 15 residues. CDR1 and CDR2 (germline): SGHRS, YFSETQ. The CDR3 bases are TGCGCCAGCAGCTTGGATTGGGCGTCTGGAAACACCATATATTTT. This sequence encodes CASSLDWASGNTIYF.

This chain joins TRBV2 and TRBJ1-5, with TRBD1 matching over 9 bases. Looked up from germline, CDR1 is SNHLY and CDR2 is FYNNEI. V shed 3 bases and J 7 bases; nucleotides not matched to a gene: 7. The CDR3 runs to 15 residues. This chain's CDR3 is CASSEVGQGGQPQHF. In DNA, the CDR3 is TGTGCCAGCAGTGAGGTGGGACAGGGTGGCCAGCCCCAGCATTTT. Full variable domain (rest looked up from reference TRBV2 and TRBJ1-5): EPEVTQTPSHQVTQMGQEVILRCVPISNHLYFYWYRQILGQKVEFLVSFYNNEISEKSEIFDDQFSVERPDGSNFTLKIRSTKLEDSAMYFCASSEVGQGGQPQHFGDGTRLSIL.

For the CDR3, the DNA is TGTGCCAGCAGTGAAGCGCTATTATACGAGCAGTACTTC. Encoded protein: CASSEALLYEQYF. The chain employs TRBV2 and TRBJ2-7; D gene unclear. The CDR3 is 13 residues long. Germline V gives CDR1 SNHLY, CDR2 FYNNEI. The V end was cut by 0 bases, the J end by 4 bases, with 7 bases between.

The J gene is TRBJ1-5, the V gene TRBV28; D not resolved. The germline V gene has CDR1 MDHEN and CDR2 SYDVKM. There are 11 residues in the CDR3. With 5 bases removed from V and 10 bases from J, the gap between germline ends came to 9 bases. CDR3 DNA: TGTGCCAGCAGTCCAGGTAACCCCCAGCATTTT. It encodes CASSPGNPQHF. The full variable domain, its missing parts supplied by reference TRBV28 and TRBJ1-5, is DVKVTQSSRYLVKRTGEKVFLECVQDMDHENMFWYRQDPGLGLRLIYFSYDVKMKEKGDIPEGYSVSREKKERFSLILESASTNQTSMYLCASSPGNPQHFGDGTRLSIL.

V is TRBV7-8 and J is TRBJ2-3; 7 positions match TRBD1. Trimming at V came to 2 bases and at J to 2 bases, leaving 4 bases not matched to a gene. The germline gives CDR1 SGHVS, CDR2 FQNEAQ. CDR3 length equals 15 residues. DNA of the CDR3: TGTGCCAGCAGCTTAAGACAGGGATACACAGATACGCAGTATTTT. This gives the protein CASSLRQGYTDTQYF.

The genes are TRBV30 and TRBJ1-3, with D unclear. CDR1 GTSNPN and CDR2 SVGIG come from the germline V gene (reference sequence). This CDR3 has 14 residues. Trimming removed 3 bases at V and 10 bases at J, with 19 bases between. The CDR3 loop is CAWSLYSSLSTIYF. The DNA for the CDR3 is TGTGCCTGGAGCCTGTACAGCTCCTTATCGACCATATATTTT.

This CDR3 is CAISKTPPTTGEETQYF. CDR3 nucleotides: TGTGCCATCAGTAAAACGCCGCCGACTACGGGGGAAGAGACCCAGTACTTC. The gene calls are TRBV10-3 and TRBJ2-5; TRBD2 is a possible D gene (6 bases). In germline, CDR1 is ENHRY, CDR2 SYGVKD. V was shortened by 5 bases and J by 3 bases, with 22 bases between the two germline ends. The CDR3 extends over 17 amino acids.

The rearrangement links TRBV5-1 to TRBJ2-1; 9 bases agree with TRBD2. The CDR3 consists of 16 residues. CDR1 is SGHRS and CDR2 is YFSETQ in the germline V gene. Trimming cost V 4 bases and J 6 bases; bases outside gene matches: 11. The CDR3 is CASSTPGLAGANEQFF. DNA for the CDR3: TGCGCCAGCAGCACCCCGGGACTAGCTGGGGCCAATGAGCAGTTCTTC.